The 7 T cell receptor beta chains given below trace back to one sample, sequenced in a study of molecular identifiers for immune sequencing clone quantification. TCRdb reanalysed the PCR reads using MiXCR and keeps one entry per CDR3 protein. The repertoire holds over 600,000 distinct CDR3 sequences, with 15% to 20% as singletons. The sequenced material came from naive CD8+ T cells from blood, with Jurkat cell RNA spiked in. Subset indicated: FACS-sorted CD8+CD4-CCR7+CD45RA+ naive T cells. These TCRs come from a human donor in good health. Some libraries in this study had Jurkat cell RNA spiked in.

V gene TRBV28 combines with J gene TRBJ2-7, with 7 bases that match TRBD1. The CDR3 loop spans 14 amino acids. Trimming cost V 2 bases and J 3 bases; bases outside gene matches: 4. The germline V gene encodes CDR1 MDHEN and CDR2 SYDVKM. CDR3 sequence reads: CASSLLGTDYEQYF. CDR3 sequence (DNA): TGTGCCAGCAGTTTACTAGGGACAGACTACGAGCAGTACTTC.

Details on this clonotype: A much bigger clone sits one base away, suggesting this may be a read error. The chain is built from TRBV13 and TRBJ2-7; 7 nucleotides align to TRBD1. With 2 bases clipped from V and 3 bases from J, the junction kept 7 bases outside the gene matches. The CDR3 covers 15 residues. The germline CDR1 and CDR2 sequences are PRHDT and FYEKMQ (reference sequence). The CDR3 loop reads CASSLRGHVSYEQYF. As DNA, the CDR3 is TGTGCCAGCAGCTTAAGGGGGCACGTCAGCTACGAGCAGTACTTC.

This clonotype was seen many times. V gene TRBV27 combines with J gene TRBJ1-1; maybe TRBD1 (6 bases). Germline CDR1 reads MNHEY; CDR2 reads SMNVEV (reference sequence). This CDR3 has 14 amino acids. V gave up 4 bases and J gave up 2 bases, with 11 bases separating them. In DNA, the CDR3 is TGTGCCAGCAGTTGGACAGCGAGAAACACTGAAGCTTTCTTT. This sequence encodes CASSWTARNTEAFF.

The chain carries TRBV5-6 and TRBJ2-7; no firm D call. The CDR3 has 13 amino acids. Trimming cost V 0 bases and J 9 bases, with 13 bases left between them. Germline CDR1 is SGHDT and CDR2 is YYEEEE. The DNA for the CDR3 is TGTGCCAGCAGCTTGGAACAGATTGAAGCGCAGTACTTC. Translation gives CASSLEQIEAQYF.

The gene calls are TRBV6-1 and TRBJ1-1; D perhaps matches TRBD1 (6 bases). Trimming removed 6 bases from V and 6 bases from J, with 14 bases in between. The germline V gene encodes CDR1 MNHNS and CDR2 SASEGT. This CDR3 is 13 amino acids long. The CDR3 spells CASRGGGGPEAFF. The CDR3, as DNA: TGTGCCAGCAGGGGGGGCGGGGGGCCTGAAGCTTTCTTT.

There are many counts of this clonotype. This chain uses TRBV5-4 with TRBJ2-7, with D hard to call. Trimming took off 10 bases at V and 3 bases at J, with 23 bases between the two ends. Germline CDR1 SGHNT, CDR2 YYREEE (reference sequence). There are 15 residues in the CDR3. The CDR3 spells CAASWAAGDFYEQYF. The CDR3 DNA follows: TGTGCCGCGTCCTGGGCGGCTGGGGATTTCTACGAGCAGTACTTC.

This clonotype was found a few times. The chain has TRBV30 and TRBJ2-5, with 7 bases fitting TRBD2. The CDR3 spans 14 residues. Unmatched junction bases numbered 8, after V lost 5 bases and J lost 2 bases. CDR1 GTSNPN and CDR2 SVGIG come from the germline V gene (reference sequence). The CDR3 loop reads CAWDTGGGQETQYF. The DNA of the CDR3 is TGTGCCTGGGACACTGGGGGGGGACAAGAGACCCAGTACTTC.